One sample yielded the 11 T cell receptor beta chains listed below, sequenced in a study of PD-1 blockade in classical Hodgkin lymphoma. Time point specified: newly diagnosed, previously untreated cHL patient sample. Assay: immunoSEQ multiplex PCR; the TCRdb copy retains only in-frame clones and omits some. The sample has around 30,000 clones, approximately 89% seen once. Sequencing was carried out using peripheral blood mononuclear cells (PBMCs). Source of these receptors: a human donor with classical Hodgkin lymphoma.

This clone came up once. The chain links TRBV2 to TRBJ2-7; the D is unclear. Per germline, CDR1 SNHLY and CDR2 FYNNEI. The CDR3 length is 14 residues. V was shortened by 5 bases and J by 6 bases, with 17 bases between the two germline ends. The CDR3 DNA reads TGTGCCAGCAGTCACCCGGCGAATGTGGGCGAGCAGTACTTC. This translates into CASSHPANVGEQYF.

The genes are TRBV5-1 and TRBJ1-4, with 7 positions matching TRBD1. Germline V CDR1 and CDR2: SGHRS, YFSETQ. CDR3 size: 14 residues. V trimming: 4 bases; J trimming: 4 bases; junction bases outside the gene matches: 4. The CDR3 here is CASSPQGGNEKLFF. As DNA, the CDR3 is TGCGCCAGCAGCCCTCAGGGGGGTAATGAAAAACTGTTTTTT.

This clone was recorded only once. The chain joins TRBV5-5 to TRBJ2-3, with D possibly being TRBD1 (6 bases). Germline V gives CDR1 SGHKS, CDR2 YYEKEE (reference sequence). The germline V and J ends were trimmed by 0 bases and 5 bases, with 19 bases remaining between them. This CDR3 region has 17 residues. The CDR3 region is CASSLAPTGTGRDTQYF. CDR3 nucleotides: TGTGCCAGCAGCTTGGCGCCGACAGGCACGGGGAGAGATACGCAGTATTTT.

The genes are TRBV6-5 and TRBJ1-5; TRBD1 is a possible D gene (6 bases). With 6 bases removed from V and 7 bases from J, the gap between germline ends came to 13 bases. The CDR3 is 13 residues long. Germline CDR1 reads MNHEY; CDR2 reads SVGAGI. This CDR3 is CASSPQGIQPQHF. CDR3 nucleotide sequence: TGTGCCAGCAGCCCACAGGGAATCCAGCCCCAGCATTTT.

The DNA of the CDR3 is TGTGCCAGCAGCCCTCCGGGACTAGGGGGAGGCGAGCAGTACTTC. It yields the protein CASSPPGLGGGEQYF. The genes are TRBV5-6 and TRBJ2-7; 8 bases fit TRBD2. The trim removed 4 bases at V and 6 bases at J, leaving 12 bases unmatched. The CDR3 extends over 15 amino acids. The germline V gene encodes CDR1 SGHDT and CDR2 YYEEEE.

The chain uses TRBV19 and TRBJ1-1; TRBD1 matches 9 bases. This CDR3 is 14 amino acids long. Looked up from germline, CDR1 is LNHDA and CDR2 is SQIVND (reference sequence). Trimming removed 6 bases from V and 5 bases from J; junction bases left unmatched: 7. DNA for the CDR3: TGTGCCAGTAGCGTACAGGGGGCGCGGACTGAAGCTTTCTTT. Protein sequence: CASSVQGARTEAFF.

The rearrangement joins TRBV2 to TRBJ2-5; 7 bases fit TRBD1. The J segment lost 0 bases and the V segment lost 0 bases, leaving 4 bases of the junction unmatched. The CDR3 has 16 residues. Per germline, CDR1 SNHLY and CDR2 FYNNEI. CDR3 in amino acids: CASSEAPTGYQETQYF. As DNA, the CDR3 is TGTGCCAGCAGTGAAGCGCCGACAGGGTACCAAGAGACCCAGTACTTC.

The rearrangement joins TRBV4-3 to TRBJ2-3; 7 nucleotides match TRBD2. CDR3 length equals 18 residues. Germline V gene data show CDR1 as LGHNA and CDR2 as YSLEER. V shed 0 bases, J shed 2 bases, and the junction held 11 bases outside the gene matches. The CDR3: CASSQELGGGRITDTQYF. The CDR3 DNA reads as TGCGCCAGCAGCCAAGAGCTGGGGGGAGGGCGGATCACAGATACGCAGTATTTT.

The gene calls are TRBV19 and TRBJ2-2; D could derive from TRBD1 or TRBD2 (6 bases each). The CDR3 totals 14 residues. Germline V gene lookup returns CDR1 LNHDA and CDR2 SQIVND (reference sequence). V lost 8 bases to trimming and J lost 4 bases, with 14 bases between them. This CDR3 reads CASSSGAGTGELFF. The CDR3 bases are TGTGCCAGTTCATCGGGGGCCGGCACCGGGGAGCTGTTTTTT.

This CDR3 is CATSRGGSSYEQYF. DNA for the CDR3: TGTGCCACCAGCAGAGGGGGGAGCTCCTACGAGCAGTACTTC. This chain connects TRBV15 to TRBJ2-7; D may match TRBD1 or TRBD2 (5 bases each). Trimming removed 1 base from V and 0 bases from J, with 7 bases in between. The CDR3 is made up of 14 amino acids. Germline V gene data show CDR1 as LNHNV and CDR2 as YYDKDF (reference sequence).

The chain links TRBV4-2 to TRBJ1-2; D unresolved. The CDR3 has 13 residues. Trimming took off 1 base at V and 1 base at J, with 4 bases between the two ends. Germline-derived CDR1 and CDR2 are LGHNA and YNFKEQ. The CDR3 nucleotides are TGTGCCAGCAGCCAAGCGGATAACTATGGCTACACCTTC. Protein product: CASSQADNYGYTF.